These T cell receptor beta chains were read from a single sample in a study of blood T cell repertoires in COVID-19. Repertoires were generated with immunoSEQ multiplex PCR, while TCRdb's copy carries only in-frame clones and drops some. Among about 350,000 clones listed, roughly 87% were seen once. The sequencing input was PBMCs or T cells enriched from blood (not recorded which). These receptors were obtained from a woman in her 30s who had recovered from COVID-19. Both conserved end residues are part of each CDR3. Each record gives: V gene, J gene, clone size, D gene, CDR3 DNA, CDR3 protein. D genes are given only for firm matches. Rows may omit the clone size; those that give it use once, few, many or a size class.

v_call: TRBV19; j_call: TRBJ1-5; clone_size: -; d_call: -; cdr3_nt: TGTGCCAGTAGAATGGGAGGGTCTAGCAATCAGCCCCAGCATTTT; cdr3_aa: CASRMGGSSNQPQHF
v_call: TRBV2; j_call: TRBJ1-2; clone_size: -; d_call: TRBD1; cdr3_nt: TGTGCCAGTGAGGACAGGGGGCACCCCGGGGACTATGGCTACACCTTC; cdr3_aa: CASEDRGHPGDYGYTF
v_call: TRBV30; j_call: TRBJ1-5; clone_size: -; d_call: -; cdr3_nt: TGTGCCTGGAGTAAAGGAATGGCAGGCGGCGGGCAGCCCCAGCATTTT; cdr3_aa: CAWSKGMAGGGQPQHF
v_call: TRBV5-1; j_call: TRBJ1-1; clone_size: -; d_call: -; cdr3_nt: TGCGCCAGCAGCTTTTCGGGGTACGACACTGAAGCTTTCTTT; cdr3_aa: CASSFSGYDTEAFF
v_call: TRBV6-5; j_call: TRBJ2-7; clone_size: -; d_call: -; cdr3_nt: TGTGCCAGCAGGTCGACAACCCCCGGGGAGGAGCAGTACTTC; cdr3_aa: CASRSTTPGEEQYF
v_call: TRBV21-1; j_call: TRBJ2-7; clone_size: -; d_call: -; cdr3_nt: TGTGCCAGCAGCAAAAAGGGGGACAGGGCTCGCTCCTACGAGCAGTACTTC; cdr3_aa: CASSKKGDRARSYEQYF
v_call: TRBV19; j_call: TRBJ2-5; clone_size: many; d_call: TRBD1; cdr3_nt: TGTGCCAGTAGTATCGGGCAGGGGGCAGAGACCCAGTACTTC; cdr3_aa: CASSIGQGAETQYF
v_call: TRBV15; j_call: TRBJ2-3; clone_size: once; d_call: TRBD1; cdr3_nt: TGTGCCACCAGCAGAGAGGCGGGACAGGGGATAGATACGCAGTATTTT; cdr3_aa: CATSREAGQGIDTQYF
v_call: TRBV29-1; j_call: TRBJ1-1; clone_size: -; d_call: -; cdr3_nt: TGCAGCGTCGGGGAGAGCACTGAAGCTTTCTTT; cdr3_aa: CSVGESTEAFF
v_call: TRBV6-2/TRBV6-3; j_call: TRBJ2-6; clone_size: -; d_call: -; cdr3_nt: TGTGCCAGCAGTTACAGAGAGGCCAACGTCCTGACTTTC; cdr3_aa: CASSYREANVLTF
v_call: TRBV6-5; j_call: TRBJ1-1; clone_size: -; d_call: -; cdr3_nt: TGTGCCAGCAGTTACGGGGGCGCTGAAGCTTTCTTT; cdr3_aa: CASSYGGAEAFF
v_call: TRBV7-9; j_call: TRBJ2-2; clone_size: -; d_call: -; cdr3_nt: TGTGCCAGCAGCCCAGGAGTTTTCCGGGGGGCCTACACCGGGGAGCTGTTTTTT; cdr3_aa: CASSPGVFRGAYTGELFF
v_call: TRBV28; j_call: TRBJ2-7; clone_size: -; d_call: -; cdr3_nt: TGTGCCAGCAGTTTCTTTAACGGCTACGAGCAGTACTTC; cdr3_aa: CASSFFNGYEQYF
v_call: TRBV27; j_call: TRBJ1-6; clone_size: -; d_call: TRBD1; cdr3_nt: TGTGCCAGCAGTTTGGACAGGGACTCCTATAATTCACCCCTCCACTTT; cdr3_aa: CASSLDRDSYNSPLHF
v_call: TRBV10-2; j_call: TRBJ1-1; clone_size: -; d_call: -; cdr3_nt: TGCGCCAGCAGTTTCAAGTGGGACGGGAGAACCTCCGAAGCTTTCTTT; cdr3_aa: CASSFKWDGRTSEAFF
v_call: TRBV15; j_call: TRBJ2-2; clone_size: -; d_call: -; cdr3_nt: TGTGCCACCAGCAGAACAACAGGGACCACCGGGGAGCTGTTTTTT; cdr3_aa: CATSRTTGTTGELFF